This T cell receptor (beta chain) was recorded in a study of OX40 agonist ivuxolimab in advanced cancers. Study at large: Partial responses were recorded for three patients, including one with hepatocellular carcinoma and two with cutaneous melanoma.

The germline V gene encodes CDR1 SGHNT and CDR2 YYREEE (reference sequence). Trimming cost V 0 bases and J 5 bases; bases outside gene matches: 11. The CDR3 loop spans 17 amino acids. Repertoires were generated with immunoSEQ multiplex PCR, while TCRdb's copy carries only in-frame clones and drops some. The sample lists about 76,000 clones; about 80% were seen once. In the case of this clone: What it binds is not known.

Overall study results and limits: CD8+ T cells showed, on average, more clonal expansion than CD4+ cells.

J is TRBJ2-1 and V is TRBV5-4; TRBD1 agrees at 7 bases. The TCR sequence derives from an adult with an advanced solid tumor such as melanoma, head and neck, liver or kidney cancer. Sequencing was performed on CD4+ or CD8+ T cells sorted from blood, taken in a trial of the OX40 agonist ivuxolimab. The CDR3 spells CASSLVPSRGSDNEQFF. DNA of the CDR3: TGTGCCAGCAGCTTGGTCCCTAGCAGGGGGAGCGACAATGAGCAGTTCTTC.